This TCR beta chain came from a study of neoadjuvant anti-PD-1 for oral cavity cancer. Study summary: Patients without progression received a fourth nivolumab dose around day 43, then surgical resection on days 50-56.

Sequencing was performed with immunoSEQ multiplex PCR; in TCRdb, only in-frame clones are kept and a portion is missing. The sample shows around 21,000 clones, over 35% of them seen only once. Time point: after neoadjuvant nivolumab, at surgical resection. The CDR3 is 18 amino acids. V lost 3 bases to trimming and J lost 6 bases, with 24 bases between them. The germline V gene has CDR1 LGHNA and CDR2 YNFKEQ. The rearrangement joins TRBV4-2 to TRBJ1-3; TRBD1 is a possible D gene (5 bases). Sequenced material: tumor tissue, taken after nivolumab (anti-PD-1) treatment. This TCR was sampled from a person aged 35-80 years with oral cavity squamous cell carcinoma. Written as DNA, the CDR3 is TGTGCCAGCAGCCAGCAGGGAGGCCTAGGAGGGGAGGTAAACACCATATATTTT. Translated: CASSQQGGLGGEVNTIYF.